These T cell receptor beta chains were read from a single sample in a study of CD8+CD57+ T cells in acquired aplastic anemia. TCRdb reanalysed the reads using MiXCR and keeps one entry per CDR3 protein. The table has about 420,000 distinct CDR3 sequences, roughly 64% seen once; the top ten hold more than 3.5%. Sequenced sample: sorted CD4+, CD8+, or CD8+CD57+ T cells (not recorded which) from PBMCs. The receptors stem from a human donor in good health, serving as a control. The CDR3 runs from the conserved cysteine through the conserved F or W. A D gene is named only where the DNA matches it firmly. Where a row states a size, it is once, few, many or the class of an expanded clone; other rows omit it.

J: TRBJ2-2
V: TRBV14
D: TRBD1
size: -
CDR3: CASSQPGQPNTGELFF
DNA: TGTGCCAGCAGCCAACCGGGACAGCCTAACACCGGGGAGCTGTTTTTT

J: TRBJ2-7
V: TRBV5-1
D: TRBD1
size: many
CDR3: CASSRTGTGKLVGAYEQYF
DNA: TGCGCCAGCAGCCGCACCGGGACAGGGAAACTCGTGGGCGCCTACGAGCAGTACTTC

J: TRBJ2-3
V: TRBV14
D: -
size: few
CDR3: CASSHGGTQYFGHF
DNA: -

J: TRBJ1-2
V: TRBV2
D: -
size: -
CDR3: CASGFGAAGYNF
DNA: TGTGCCAGCGGTTTTGGAGCGGCGGGCTACAACTTC

J: TRBJ1-1
V: TRBV7-2
D: -
size: -
CDR3: CASRDNSFRGVGEAFF
DNA: TGCGCCAGCAGGGACAATAGCTTCAGGGGCGTTGGAGAAGCTTTCTTT

J: TRBJ2-3
V: TRBV7-2
D: -
size: -
CDR3: CASSLAGATEAFFDTQYF
DNA: -

J: TRBJ2-3
V: TRBV9
D: TRBD2
size: once
CDR3: CASSRDQQGGMHTQYF
DNA: TGTGCCAGCAGCAGAGATCAGCAGGGAGGGATGCATACGCAGTATTTT

J: TRBJ1-1
V: TRBV20-1
D: -
size: -
CDR3: CSASGGANEQAFF
DNA: TGCAGCGCTAGCGGGGGGGCTAACGAGCAAGCTTTCTTT

J: TRBJ2-7
V: TRBV10-3
D: TRBD2
size: few
CDR3: CASERGIGGEQYF
DNA: TGTGCCAGCGAGCGGGGCATCGGGGGCGAGCAGTACTTC

J: TRBJ1-2
V: TRBV30
D: -
size: many
CDR3: CACSEANYGYTF
DNA: TGTGCCTGCTCCGAGGCTAACTATGGCTACACCTTC

J: TRBJ2-7
V: TRBV20-1
D: TRBD1
size: -
CDR3: CSARLVGQSYEQYF
DNA: TGCAGTGCTAGGTTGGTGGGACAGTCCTACGAGCAGTACTTC

J: TRBJ2-7
V: TRBV11-2
D: -
size: -
CDR3: CASSGTGAGSEQYF
DNA: TGTGCCAGCAGCGGAACGGGGGCCGGGAGCGAGCAGTACTTC

J: TRBJ2-2
V: TRBV6-5
D: -
size: -
CDR3: CASSYSKIREHYITGELFF
DNA: TGTGCCAGCAGTTACTCGAAAATCCGGGAACACTACATCACCGGGGAGCTGTTTTTT

J: TRBJ2-7
V: TRBV2
D: -
size: -
CDR3: CASSSGPGDSFGQYF
DNA: TGTGCCAGCAGTTCAGGGCCCGGGGACTCCTTCGGGCAGTACTTC

J: TRBJ2-6
V: TRBV20-1
D: -
size: many
CDR3: CSARDVGAGSGANVLTF
DNA: TGCAGTGCACGGGATGTGGGGGCGGGTTCTGGGGCCAACGTCCTGACTTTC

J: TRBJ1-1
V: TRBV10-2
D: -
size: many
CDR3: CASSEQGNTEAFF
DNA: TGCGCCAGCAGTGAGCAGGGGAACACTGAAGCTTTCTTT

J: TRBJ2-7
V: TRBV13
D: TRBD2
size: -
CDR3: CASSPGTNYEQYF
DNA: TGTGCCAGCAGCCCCGGGACTAACTACGAGCAGTACTTC

J: TRBJ2-5
V: TRBV10-3
D: -
size: many
CDR3: CAISDGAGGFQETQYF
DNA: TGTGCCATCAGTGATGGGGCCGGGGGTTTCCAAGAGACCCAGTACTTC

J: TRBJ2-5
V: TRBV4-3
D: -
size: once
CDR3: CASSLRGLGEETQYF
DNA: TGCGCCAGCAGCTTAAGGGGACTTGGGGAAGAGACCCAGTACTTC

J: TRBJ2-7
V: TRBV7-2
D: TRBD1
size: -
CDR3: CASSYRTGHNSPLHF
DNA: TGTGCCAGCAGCTACCGGACAGGCCATAATTCACCCCTCCACTTC

J: TRBJ2-1
V: TRBV9
D: TRBD2
size: -
CDR3: CASSVGWGGTGNEQFF
DNA: TGTGCCAGCAGCGTCGGCTGGGGGGGGACTGGCAATGAGCAGTTCTTC

J: TRBJ1-2
V: TRBV20-1
D: -
size: -
CDR3: CSATPQDGSRYTF
DNA: TGCAGTGCTACCCCCCAGGACGGGTCTCGCTACACCTTC

J: TRBJ1-1
V: TRBV5-1
D: -
size: -
CDR3: CASSYRHHTEAFF
DNA: TGTGCCAGCAGTTACAGACACCACACTGAAGCTTTCTTT

J: TRBJ1-1
V: TRBV10-3
D: -
size: -
CDR3: CAISDGGTAEDFF
DNA: TGTGCCATCAGTGACGGGGGGACCGCTGAGGATTTCTTC

J: TRBJ1-2
V: TRBV5-1
D: -
size: -
CDR3: CASSRGNYDYTF
DNA: TGTGCCAGCAGCCGGGGGAACTATGACTACACCTTC

J: TRBJ1-4
V: TRBV7-9
D: -
size: many
CDR3: CASSLGLGGRKEKLFF
DNA: TGTGCCAGCAGCTTAGGTCTGGGGGGAAGAAAGGAAAAACTGTTTTTT

J: TRBJ2-3
V: TRBV5-1
D: -
size: once
CDR3: CASKLEDTARYFCASRVMSQYF
DNA: -

J: TRBJ1-1
V: TRBV10-2
D: -
size: -
CDR3: CASTVALGNTEAFF
DNA: TGCGCCAGCACTGTCGCACTTGGGAACACTGAAGCTTTCTTT

J: TRBJ2-7
V: TRBV19
D: TRBD2
size: -
CDR3: CASSILAGSWEQYF
DNA: TGTGCCAGTAGTATCCTAGCGGGGTCCTGGGAGCAGTACTTC

J: TRBJ1-5
V: TRBV4-2
D: -
size: many
CDR3: CASSQDPSGIRNQPQHF
DNA: TGTGCCAGCAGCCAAGATCCCTCAGGGATCCGCAATCAGCCCCAGCATTTT

J: TRBJ1-6
V: TRBV15
D: -
size: few
CDR3: CATSSSPGYNSPLHF
DNA: TGTGCCACCAGCAGTTCCCCGGGCTATAATTCACCCCTCCACTTT

J: TRBJ1-1
V: TRBV7-9
D: -
size: -
CDR3: CASSPTGPVGMTFF
DNA: TGCGCCAGCAGCCCCACCGGACCCGTGGGGATGACTTTCTTT

J: TRBJ2-3
V: TRBV7-2
D: -
size: many
CDR3: CASSQGGDTQYF
DNA: TGTGCCAGCAGCCAGGGCGGGGATACGCAGTATTTT

J: TRBJ2-1
V: TRBV4-3
D: -
size: many
CDR3: CASSTLALGDEQFF
DNA: TGCGCCAGCAGCACCCTAGCTCTAGGGGATGAGCAGTTCTTC

J: TRBJ1-1
V: TRBV6-5
D: -
size: many
CDR3: CASGRRNTEAFF
DNA: TGTGCCAGCGGACGGCGGAACACTGAAGCTTTCTTT

J: TRBJ1-4
V: TRBV5-6
D: -
size: -
CDR3: CASSPGQQNEKLFF
DNA: TGTGCCAGCAGCCCCGGACAACAGAATGAAAAACTGTTTTTT

J: TRBJ1-1
V: TRBV2
D: -
size: -
CDR3: CASSNRENTEAFF
DNA: TGTGCCAGCAGTAACAGGGAGAACACTGAAGCTTTCTTT

J: TRBJ1-2
V: TRBV7-2
D: -
size: once
CDR3: CASSLEGRGGYEQTF
DNA: TGTGCCAGCAGCTTAGAGGGCCGGGGGGGCTACGAGCAGACCTTC

J: TRBJ2-5
V: TRBV20-1
D: TRBD2
size: many
CDR3: CSASKSGGSLETQYF
DNA: TGCAGTGCTAGTAAAAGCGGGGGAAGTCTAGAGACCCAGTACTTC

J: TRBJ2-7
V: TRBV7-2
D: TRBD2
size: many
CDR3: CASRSGGSPYEQYF
DNA: TGTGCCAGCAGATCGGGGGGGTCTCCCTACGAGCAGTACTTC

J: TRBJ1-6
V: TRBV7-2
D: -
size: -
CDR3: CASKRRGAYEQYFHF
DNA: TGTGCCAGCAAGCGCCGGGGGGCCTACGAGCAGTACTTCCACTTT

J: TRBJ1-6
V: TRBV27
D: -
size: many
CDR3: CASSNPNSPLHF
DNA: TGTGCCAGCAGTAATCCGAATTCACCCCTCCACTTT

J: TRBJ1-5
V: TRBV19
D: -
size: -
CDR3: CASTIHRYMQLHF
DNA: TGTGCCAGCACCATACACCGATACATGCAACTGCATTTT

J: TRBJ2-5
V: TRBV6-5
D: TRBD2
size: once
CDR3: CASSERGGAETQYF
DNA: TGTGCCAGCAGTGAGCGGGGGGGGGCAGAGACCCAGTACTTC

J: TRBJ2-7
V: TRBV20-1
D: -
size: many
CDR3: CSAVRPSYEQYF
DNA: TGCAGTGCTGTTAGACCCTCCTACGAGCAGTACTTC

J: TRBJ1-2
V: TRBV19
D: -
size: -
CDR3: CASSITGNYGDTF
DNA: TGTGCCAGTAGTATTACAGGAAACTATGGCGACACCTTC

J: TRBJ2-1
V: TRBV7-6
D: TRBD2
size: -
CDR3: CASSLGVTSINEQFF
DNA: TGTGCCAGCAGCTTAGGGGTGACTAGCATCAACGAGCAGTTCTTC

J: TRBJ2-1
V: TRBV7-3
D: TRBD2
size: once
CDR3: CASSLLGTSNEQFF
DNA: TGTGCCAGCAGCTTATTGGGGACTAGCAATGAGCAGTTCTTC

J: TRBJ2-3
V: TRBV7-2
D: -
size: -
CDR3: CASSLTRADDSQLF
DNA: TGTGCCAGCAGCTTAACACGGGCGGATGATTCGCAGCTCTTT